This T cell receptor beta chain was obtained from a study of T cell responses to AZD1222 COVID-19 vaccine. The overall study: Pooling covered second doses at about 4 or about 12 weeks. Study-wide results and limits: The study sampled repertoires only after the peak T cell response. Donors were mostly white British, more females; clonal diversity possibly underestimated.

V shed 1 base and J shed 9 bases, with 9 bases lying between them. Germline V gene sequence: CDR1 SEHNR, CDR2 FQNEAQ (reference sequence). This CDR3 has 12 residues. As concerns this clone: What it binds is not known.

Sequencing was performed with immunoSEQ multiplex PCR; in TCRdb, only in-frame clones are kept and a portion is missing. The repertoire holds 100,000 to 150,000 clones, with 88% as singletons. V usage is TRBV7-9 and J usage is TRBJ1-1; unclear D gene. The TCR comes from an adult in good health. The sequencing here drew on peripheral blood, taken on day 0 of AZD1222 vaccination. The CDR3 loop is CASSLVESKAFF. The CDR3 nucleotides read TGTGCCAGCAGCTTAGTCGAGTCGAAAGCTTTCTTT.